This T cell receptor beta chain was obtained from a study of T cell repertoires in cytomegalovirus infection (dated by TCRdb to between 2018 and 2021). With regard to the full study: Because public TCR beta signatures pointed to carriage of CMV infection together with the matching HLA type, the HLA type of each donor mattered for the analysis. General study outcomes and caveats: The ex vivo response was dominated by HLA-C-restricted CMV-specific TCR beta clonotypes, and the single most frequent clonotype in two of eight donors was supplied by these HLA-C-restricted clonotypes. Cumulative frequency of public TCR beta family members discriminated carriers of CMV infection plus the relevant HLA type in this cohort and an independent roughly 350-donor cohort.

Turning to this clonotype: Its antigen is not yet known. No much larger clonotype is one base removed from it; base qualities were not supplied.

V loses 3 bases at its end and J loses 5 bases; junction bases beyond the gene matches: 13. CDR1 is given as KGHSH and CDR2 as LQKENI, both from the germline V gene. Measured from the cysteine to the phenylalanine, the CDR3 is 17 residues long. Of all the DNA, just the CDR3 is kept, 51 bases in frame from base 1. Sequencing was performed on an Illumina HiSeq 1500. TCRdb passed the public sequencing reads through fastp at Q25 and MiXCR, retaining productive beta sequences. All rows with the same CDR3 protein become a single entry with the most common DNA and genes. The sample includes some 440,000 distinct CDR3 sequences, with 25% to 40% observed a single time. Approximately 15% of the sample rests with the top ten.

The sequence is built from TRBV18 and TRBJ1-5, with 7 middle bases fitting TRBD1. Input material: PBMCs. The source is a human donor in good health (CMV status not recorded). Some clones in this sample may be carry-over from other donors' samples. The CDR3 sequence is CASSPFTPDREDQPQHF. The nucleotide sequence reads TGTGCCAGCTCACCCTTTACCCCAGACAGGGAGGATCAGCCCCAGCATTTT.